The 24 T cell receptor beta chains below were found in one sample sequenced in a study of blood T cell repertoires in COVID-19. The repertoire was sequenced with immunoSEQ multiplex PCR; TCRdb's copy has only in-frame clones and lacks some. Of about 250,000 clones listed, around nine tenths are singletons. Specimen: peripheral blood. These receptors all come from a man aged 30-40 years with acute or convalescent COVID-19.

The V and J genes are TRBV6-1 and TRBJ2-3, with no clear D. V was trimmed by 3 bases and J by 2 bases, leaving 12 bases between them. This CDR3 spans 15 amino acids. Per germline, CDR1 MNHNS and CDR2 SASEGT. CDR3: CASSDRLFPTDTQYF. Written as DNA, the CDR3 is TGTGCCAGCAGTGATCGGTTATTCCCCACAGATACGCAGTATTTT.

The rearrangement uses TRBV27 and TRBJ1-6, with TRBD1 matching over 7 bases. CDR3 length: 14 residues. Germline values: CDR1 MNHEY, CDR2 SMNVEV (reference sequence). The J segment lost 5 bases and the V segment lost 4 bases, leaving 2 bases of the junction unmatched. The CDR3 spells CASSYQGDNSPLHF. CDR3 DNA: TGTGCCAGCAGTTACCAGGGGGATAATTCACCCCTCCACTTT.

The rearrangement uses TRBV7-9 and TRBJ2-3, with D perhaps matching TRBD2 (6 bases). Germline V gene lookup returns CDR1 SEHNR and CDR2 FQNEAQ (reference sequence). This CDR3 is 15 amino acids long. V was pared by 1 base and J by 4 bases, with 12 bases between. The CDR3 spells CASSLDALAADTQYF. The DNA of the CDR3 is TGTGCCAGCAGCTTAGACGCACTAGCAGCAGATACGCAGTATTTT.

The chain combines TRBV7-6 with TRBJ1-5; TRBD1 aligns across 7 bases. The CDR3 is made up of 20 amino acids. In germline, CDR1 is SGHVS, CDR2 FNYEAQ. Trimming took 3 bases from V and 5 from J; bases not matched to a gene: 22. The CDR3 protein is CASSLCERGVTGTFHQPQHF. The CDR3 coding sequence is TGTGCCAGCAGCTTGTGCGAAAGGGGCGTGACAGGGACTTTCCATCAGCCCCAGCATTTT. The variable domain in full, with the rest retrieved from reference TRBV7-6 and TRBJ1-5, is GAGVSQSPRYKVTKRGQDVALRCDPISGHVSLYWYRQALGQGPEFLTYFNYEAQQDKSGLPNDRFSAERPEGSISTLTIQRTEQRDSAMYRCASSLCERGVTGTFHQPQHFGDGTRLSIL.

The J gene is TRBJ1-5, the V gene TRBV11-2; D unresolved. The germline V gene encodes CDR1 SGHAT and CDR2 FQNNGV. V lost 4 bases and J 5 bases, leaving 3 bases between the germline ends. There are 11 residues in the CDR3. CDR3 in DNA: TGTGCCAGCAGCTCGGATCAGCCCCAGCATTTT. This translates into CASSSDQPQHF.

This sequence joins TRBV28 and TRBJ2-7, with TRBD2 identical over 15 bases. Germline CDR1 reads MDHEN; CDR2 reads SYDVKM. The ends lost 4 bases at V and 2 bases at J; junction bases unmatched: 6. The CDR3 has 17 residues. This chain's CDR3 is CASSSPGTSGGPYEQYF. DNA for the CDR3: TGTGCCAGCAGTTCCCCCGGGACTAGCGGGGGGCCCTACGAGCAGTACTTC.

CDR3 region: CASSHRLYGYTF. The CDR3, as DNA: TGCGCCAGCAGCCACCGACTCTATGGCTACACCTTC. The gene calls are TRBV4-1 and TRBJ1-2, with no clear D. The ends were cut back, 3 bases at V and 4 bases at J, with 6 bases in the middle. CDR3 length equals 12 residues. Germline loops: CDR1 MGHRA, CDR2 YSYEKL.

J is TRBJ1-1 and V is TRBV5-1; D is possibly TRBD1 (6 bases). CDR3 length equals 13 residues. Trimming took 6 bases from V and 2 from J, leaving 11 bases between them. Germline values: CDR1 SGHRS, CDR2 YFSETQ. The CDR3 protein is CASKGVLNTEAFF. The CDR3 DNA sequence: TGCGCCAGCAAGGGGGTTCTAAACACTGAAGCTTTCTTT.

The chain joins TRBV7-9 to TRBJ1-4; D not certain. The CDR3 totals 14 residues. Germline CDR1 and CDR2: SEHNR and FQNEAQ (reference sequence). V was pared by 5 bases and J by 4 bases, with 11 bases between. CDR3 region: CASSPFVVNEKLFF. The CDR3 DNA follows: TGTGCCAGCAGCCCTTTCGTCGTTAATGAAAAACTGTTTTTT.

The chain recombines TRBV4-1 with TRBJ2-4, with D unresolved. CDR1 MGHRA and CDR2 YSYEKL come from the germline V gene. The CDR3 consists of 12 residues. V lost 1 base to trimming and J lost 8 bases, with 6 bases between them. The CDR3 region has the DNA TGCGCCAGCAGCCAAGTCGTCGACATTCAGTACTTC. This encodes CASSQVVDIQYF.

The rearrangement joins TRBV19 to TRBJ2-3, with a weak D call TRBD2 (5 bases). Germline assignment: CDR1 LNHDA and CDR2 SQIVND (reference sequence). V lost 5 bases, J lost 7 bases, and 16 bases lay in between. This CDR3 has 14 amino acids. CDR3 nucleotide sequence: TGTGCCAGTAGTCCCCGGGGAGCGGACTATACGCAGTATTTT. It yields the protein CASSPRGADYTQYF.

V is TRBV2 and J is TRBJ1-2; 9 nucleotides line up with TRBD1. V dropped 7 bases and J dropped 0; count of bases not matched to a gene: 9. Germline assignment: CDR1 SNHLY and CDR2 FYNNEI. CDR3 length: 16 residues. CDR3 sequence reads: CASIYRGQFANYGYTF. The CDR3 DNA reads TGTGCCAGCATATACAGGGGGCAGTTCGCTAACTATGGCTACACCTTC.

V is TRBV11-2 and J is TRBJ1-2; D might be TRBD1 (6 bases). Per the germline V gene, CDR1 is SGHAT and CDR2 is FQNNGV. The V and J ends lost 3 bases and 4 bases respectively, with 12 bases between them. CDR3 length: 14 amino acids. The CDR3 loop reads CASSFGGQGYGYTF. CDR3 in DNA: TGTGCCAGCAGCTTCGGGGGGCAAGGCTATGGCTACACCTTC.

Concerning this clone: The junction departs from the called germline gene at one end, perhaps through a read error. This sequence joins TRBV7-9 and TRBJ1-2, with D uncertain. The CDR3 has 12 residues. Germline CDR1 SEHNR, CDR2 FQNEAQ (reference sequence). DNA for the CDR3: TGTGCCAGCAGCTTGACAATACGTGGCAACACCTTC. This codes for CASSLTIRGNTF.

This chain uses TRBV19 with TRBJ2-7; 7 positions match TRBD2. The CDR3 has 15 amino acids. Germline-derived CDR1 and CDR2 are LNHDA and SQIVND (reference sequence). With V trimmed by 7 bases and J by 6 bases, 15 bases remained unmatched. This CDR3 reads CASMKIGRELAEQYF. CDR3 bases: TGTGCCAGTATGAAGATAGGGCGGGAGCTCGCCGAGCAGTACTTC. Full variable domain (remainder filled in from reference TRBV19 and TRBJ2-7): DGGITQSPKYLFRKEGQNVTLSCEQNLNHDAMYWYRQDPGQGLRLIYYSQIVNDFQKGDIAEGYSVSREKKESFPLTVTSAQKNPTAFYLCASMKIGRELAEQYFGPGTRLTVT.

This clone was seen just once. The rearrangement links TRBV19 to TRBJ2-5; maybe TRBD1 (6 bases). Germline V gives CDR1 LNHDA, CDR2 SQIVND (reference sequence). The CDR3 extends over 13 amino acids. Trimming cost V 1 base and J 5 bases, with 8 bases left between them. CDR3 sequence: CASSIVGAETQYF. The CDR3 DNA reads TGTGCCAGTAGTATAGTGGGGGCGGAGACCCAGTACTTC.

The chain joins TRBV24-1 to TRBJ1-3; 7 bases align to TRBD1. CDR3 size: 18 residues. Trimming took 4 bases from V and 0 from J; bases not matched to a gene: 11. CDR1 KGHDR and CDR2 SFDVKD come from the germline V gene. For the CDR3, the DNA is TGTGCCACCAGTGACGCGGGACAGACCGAATTCTCTGGAAACACCATATATTTT. Protein sequence: CATSDAGQTEFSGNTIYF.

The chain is built from TRBV11-2 and TRBJ1-1; 12 bases align to TRBD1. This CDR3 is built from 17 residues. Germline CDR1 is SGHAT and CDR2 is FQNNGV. Trimming took 5 bases from V and 3 from J; bases not matched to a gene: 10. The CDR3 region has the DNA TGTGCCAGCAGCCCTAGGGGGGACAGGGGGCGTTACACTGAAGCTTTCTTT. This gives the protein CASSPRGDRGRYTEAFF.

The J gene is TRBJ1-3, the V gene TRBV7-6; D gene ambiguous. V dropped 0 bases and J dropped 5 bases, with 14 bases sitting between them. Germline CDR1 SGHVS, CDR2 FNYEAQ. CDR3 length: 16 amino acids. The CDR3 protein is CASSLAATVGRNTIYF. In nucleotides, the CDR3 is TGTGCCAGCAGCTTAGCGGCAACAGTCGGAAGAAACACCATATATTTT.

The chain is built from TRBV6-5 and TRBJ1-4; 9 positions agree with TRBD1. Germline CDR1 reads MNHEY; CDR2 reads SVGAGI. The V segment lost 6 bases and the J segment 8 bases; nucleotides outside the gene matches: 7. The CDR3 extends over 14 amino acids. The CDR3 protein is CASSRDRALEKLFF. The CDR3 DNA sequence: TGTGCCAGCAGCCGGGACAGGGCGTTGGAAAAACTGTTTTTT.

This chain links TRBV10-2 with TRBJ1-1; 8 bases are a match to TRBD1. V dropped 6 bases and J dropped 4; count of bases not matched to a gene: 13. CDR1 and CDR2 from the germline V gene are WSHSY and SAAADI. The CDR3 covers 16 residues. The CDR3 reads CASRGDRYSEGTEAFF. CDR3 nucleotide sequence: TGCGCCAGCAGGGGGGACAGGTACTCGGAGGGCACTGAAGCTTTCTTT.

V and J are TRBV12-5 and TRBJ2-7; 7 bases fit TRBD1. This CDR3 has 16 residues. Per the germline V gene, CDR1 is LGHNT and CDR2 is FRNRAP. V shed 6 bases and J 1 base; nucleotides not matched to a gene: 12. In DNA form, the CDR3 reads TGTGCTAGTGGGGGACGCCGGGACAGATTTTCCTACGAGCAGTACTTC. This encodes CASGGRRDRFSYEQYF.

The V call is TRBV10-1, the J call TRBJ1-2; D not resolved. Germline V gene sequence: CDR1 WNHNN, CDR2 SYGVQD (reference sequence). Trimming cost V 0 bases and J 8 bases, with 10 bases left between them. The CDR3 sequence is 13 residues long. CDR3 loop: CASSESSRGGYTF. The CDR3 nucleotides are TGCGCCAGCAGTGAGTCTTCTAGAGGGGGCTACACCTTC.

The rearrangement uses TRBV18 and TRBJ1-2; 7 bases fit TRBD1. The J segment lost 0 bases and the V segment lost 3 bases, leaving 13 bases of the junction unmatched. Germline V CDR1 and CDR2: KGHSH, LQKENI. The CDR3 has 18 residues. The CDR3 nucleotides are TGTGCCAGCTCACCCATTAACCCCGGACAGGCTTCTAACTATGGCTACACCTTC. Protein product: CASSPINPGQASNYGYTF.